This TCR beta chain came from a study of graft-versus-host responses after intestinal transplantation. Study as a whole: Multivisceral, liver-intestinal, or isolated intestinal transplants were performed in recipients.

The CDR3 is 12 amino acids. The V gene's germline CDR1 is WSHSY and CDR2 SAAADI. TCRdb keeps only in-frame clones here, not all; method: immunoSEQ multiplex PCR. The sample includes 84,000 or so clones, around 86% seen only once; the top ten take less than 9.5%. Study-wide results and limits: Allograft clonal ratios (graft-versus-host to host-versus-graft) were high in patients who had graft-donor T cell macrochimerism.

A word on this clone: Its target is not known. Germline is not matched at one junction end, which may reflect a read error.

This sequence originates from a human donor who was the organ donor for an intestinal transplant. The sample in question was unstimulated CD8+ T cells sorted from spleen or lymph node cells, obtained before transplant. This chain links TRBV10-2 with TRBJ2-5; 9 nucleotides match TRBD1. CDR3 loop: CASSWDRAIPDF. The CDR3 DNA reads as TGCGCCAGCAGTTGGGACAGGGCAATTCCCGACTTC.